These T cell receptor beta chains were read from a single sample in a study of OX40 agonist ivuxolimab in advanced cancers. Measured with immunoSEQ multiplex PCR; TCRdb has only the in-frame clones, and not every one. The repertoire holds roughly 40,000 clones, with more than 70% as singletons. The specimen comprised CD4+ or CD8+ T cells sorted from blood, sampled in a trial of the OX40 agonist ivuxolimab. These receptors all come from an adult with an advanced solid tumor such as melanoma, head and neck, liver or kidney cancer. Each CDR3 is given with its conserved first and last residue. Clone sizes are given selectively: once, few, many, or a class where the clone is expanded.

NA | TRBJ2-7 | TRBV21-1 | CATGKDRGHYEQYF
NA | TRBJ2-1 | TRBV5-1 | CASSGQGEDSYNEQFF
NA | TRBJ2-1 | TRBV29-1 | CSALSEPSSSYNEQFF
NA | TRBJ2-1 | TRBV7-9 | CASSITRDRYNEQFF
NA | TRBJ1-2 | TRBV6-5 | CASSYQGGYTF
NA | TRBJ2-3 | TRBV4-1 | CASSQDVSGRDTQYF
NA | TRBJ2-1 | TRBV4-2 | CASSRPVSSYNEQFF
NA | TRBJ2-5 | TRBV18 | CASSPQSGETQYF
NA | TRBJ1-4 | TRBV7-9 | CASSDRTGGEKLFF
NA | TRBJ2-1 | TRBV2 | CASSESLGALYNEQFF
NA | TRBJ2-3 | TRBV7-9 | CASIGRKRHTDTQYF
NA | TRBJ2-1 | TRBV5-1 | CASRTMGGSSYNEQFF
NA | TRBJ1-5 | TRBV30 | CAWSVEGLNQPQHF
NA | TRBJ2-5 | TRBV6-1 | CASSEDQFAGVVETQYF
once | TRBJ1-5 | TRBV27 | CASKSWGYNQPQHF
NA | TRBJ2-1 | TRBV6-5 | CASSSPRDDEQFF
NA | TRBJ2-1 | TRBV6-6 | CASSDGRARGNEQFF
NA | TRBJ1-6 | TRBV4-2 | CASSQLIVGASPLHF
NA | TRBJ2-2 | TRBV27 | CASSHLTPHGGSSRYAGELFF
NA | TRBJ1-6 | TRBV30 | CAWASGDISSPLHF
medium-sized | TRBJ1-2 | TRBV10-2 | CASSEYSPYYGYTF
few | TRBJ1-5 | TRBV27 | CASSVRDGNQPQHF
few | TRBJ1-1 | TRBV2 | CASSDVRQEAFF
NA | TRBJ1-1 | TRBV9 | CASSSRTGGGTEAFF
NA | TRBJ2-1 | TRBV5-1 | CASSSIGGDEQFF
NA | TRBJ2-6 | TRBV7-9 | CASTTGSGGANVLTF
NA | TRBJ1-2 | TRBV6-5 | CASSTGTEDGYTF
NA | TRBJ1-2 | TRBV4-2 | CASSQDGTGSNYGYTF
NA | TRBJ1-6 | TRBV28 | CASTLGALPNSPLHF
NA | TRBJ2-5 | TRBV29-1 | CSVVSETQYF
NA | TRBJ2-7 | TRBV28 | CASRPGRMSYEQYF
NA | TRBJ1-5 | TRBV30 | CACHGGGQGQPQHF
NA | TRBJ2-1 | TRBV28 | CASSLWKGRQFF
few | TRBJ1-2 | TRBV28 | CASSLGLGYTF
NA | TRBJ2-1 | TRBV6-6 | CASSYSRVYNEQFF
NA | TRBJ1-4 | TRBV4-1 | CASSQGGQVNEKLFF
NA | TRBJ2-2 | TRBV29-1 | CSVEGLAGGATNTGELFF
few | TRBJ2-1 | TRBV6-5 | CASSRRKLNEQFF
NA | TRBJ2-1 | TRBV7-7 | CASSPGLAGRNEQFF
NA | TRBJ2-5 | TRBV5-1 | CASSLGGLQETQYF
once | TRBJ1-2 | TRBV14 | CASSRDRGLGYTF
NA | TRBJ2-2 | TRBV5-1 | CASSLDPIYTGELFF
NA | TRBJ1-4 | TRBV15 | CATTRRVPGEKLFF
NA | TRBJ2-7 | TRBV11-2 | CASSLRDSGLGEQYF
NA | TRBJ2-4 | TRBV9 | CASSVGQGQNIQYF
once | TRBJ2-2 | TRBV6-1 | CVASRTDNTGELFF
NA | TRBJ2-3 | TRBV5-1 | CASSLASGGSKTDTQYF
NA | TRBJ2-3 | TRBV5-1 | CASSLGYADTQYF
NA | TRBJ2-1 | TRBV6-5 | CASSAGTGGYNEQFF
NA | TRBJ1-5 | TRBV5-5 | CASSSWDTNQPQHF